The TCR beta chain under discussion was sequenced for a study of blood T cell repertoires in COVID-19. The V segment lost 5 bases and the J segment 3 bases; nucleotides outside the gene matches: 1. The CDR3 covers 13 residues. CDR1 is GTSNPN and CDR2 is SVGIG in the germline V gene (reference sequence). Here immunoSEQ multiplex PCR was the method, and the copy in TCRdb shows in-frame clones only, minus some. The table includes 70,000 or so clones, 76% detected once. This clone showed up many times. The genes are TRBV30 and TRBJ1-3, with TRBD1 identical over 10 bases. The sample comprised peripheral blood. This receptor was obtained from a man between 60 and 70 years old with COVID-19, enrolled during active disease. CDR3 loop: CAWDRGLGNTIYF. DNA of the CDR3: TGTGCCTGGGACAGGGGGCTTGGAAACACCATATATTTT.